This record concerns one T cell receptor beta chain sequence. Its target is not known. Researchers used genomic DNA as the template to profile TCR beta VDJ and CDR3. TCRdb independently ran MiXCR on the reads; one entry per CDR3 protein. The sample has around 140,000 distinct CDR3 sequences, roughly two fifths seen once. This CDR3 has 12 amino acids. Per the germline V gene, CDR1 is SGHKS and CDR2 is YYEKEE (reference sequence). Germline trimming cut 7 bases from V and 4 bases from J; bases unmatched to any gene: 2. The entry originates in a study of CD8+CD57+ T cells in acquired aplastic anemia. Study-wide background: Yields of DNA that came from sorted CD4+ and CD8+ cells averaged about 3.4 ug. Study-wide results and limits: Levels of CD8+ Simpson's diversity were not significantly distinct in patients versus controls. Roughly 30 CD8+ CDR3 sequences occurred in both the patients and the controls.

J is TRBJ1-5 and V is TRBV5-5, with 7 bases identical to TRBD1. Sequencing was done on a sample of sorted CD4+, CD8+, or CD8+CD57+ T cells (not recorded which) from PBMCs. This sequence was found in a human donor in good health, serving as a control. The CDR3: CASSDRNQPQHF. Written as DNA, the CDR3 is TGTGCCAGCTCGGACAGGAATCAGCCCCAGCATTTT.